This T cell receptor beta chain was sequenced in a study of shared clonotypes between healthy human individuals. The study, taken as a whole, reports: It was observed that roughly 5.5% of naive CD4 clonotypes were shared across a handful of donors. Relative to memory subsets, naive subsets generally showed larger estimated richness.

As concerns this clone: Its antigen is not known.

This CDR3 comprises 15 residues. The germline V gene encodes CDR1 SGDLS and CDR2 YYNGEE. With 0 bases removed from V and 2 bases from J, the gap between germline ends came to 12 bases. Subsets obtained from CD4+ cells comprised CD45RA+ naive and CD45RA-negative memory cells. Several immunoSEQ plates received, in even portions, the genomic DNA of each subset. The protocol was immunoSEQ multiplex PCR, while the TCRdb copy is restricted to in-frame clones and leaves out a portion. The sample lists approximately 1,500,000 clones; around 98% were seen once. The TCR was taken from a man in his thirties or forties in good health. The gene calls are TRBV9 and TRBJ2-7, with D possibly called TRBD1 or TRBD2 (5 bases each). Input material: naive CD4+ T cells sorted from blood. Subset of the sample: CD45RA+ positively selected. The CDR3 bases are TGTGCCAGCAGCGTAGGAGGGGCCGGAGCCTACGAGCAGTACTTC. The encoded protein is CASSVGGAGAYEQYF.